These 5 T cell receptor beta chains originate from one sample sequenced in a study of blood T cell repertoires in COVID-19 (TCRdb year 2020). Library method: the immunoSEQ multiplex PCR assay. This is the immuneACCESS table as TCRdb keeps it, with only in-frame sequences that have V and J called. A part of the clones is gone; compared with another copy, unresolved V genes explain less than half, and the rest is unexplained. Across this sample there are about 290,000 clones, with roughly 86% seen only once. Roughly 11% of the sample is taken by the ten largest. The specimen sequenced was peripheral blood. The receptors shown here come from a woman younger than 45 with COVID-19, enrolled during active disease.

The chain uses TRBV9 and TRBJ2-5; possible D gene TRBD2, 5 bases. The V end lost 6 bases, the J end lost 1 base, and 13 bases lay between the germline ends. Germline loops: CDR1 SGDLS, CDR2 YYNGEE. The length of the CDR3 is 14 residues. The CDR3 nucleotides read TGTGCCAGCACCAGAGAGAGCGGCCAAGAGACCCAGTACTTC. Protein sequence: CASTRESGQETQYF.

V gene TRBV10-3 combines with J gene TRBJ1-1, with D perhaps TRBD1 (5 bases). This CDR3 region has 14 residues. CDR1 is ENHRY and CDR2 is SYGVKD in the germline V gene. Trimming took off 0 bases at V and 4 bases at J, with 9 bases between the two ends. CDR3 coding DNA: TGTGCCATCAGTGAGTCTCTGGGGGGCACTGAAGCTTTCTTT. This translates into CAISESLGGTEAFF.

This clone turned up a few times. CDR3 nucleotides: TGTGCCAGCTGCCTCTGGGGGGGCCTTAATTCACCCCTCCACTTT. Translating it yields CASCLWGGLNSPLHF. This sequence joins TRBV28 and TRBJ1-6; perhaps TRBD1 as D (6 bases). V lost 8 bases, J lost 6 bases, and 17 bases lay in between. Looked up from germline, CDR1 is MDHEN and CDR2 is SYDVKM. The CDR3 has 15 amino acids.

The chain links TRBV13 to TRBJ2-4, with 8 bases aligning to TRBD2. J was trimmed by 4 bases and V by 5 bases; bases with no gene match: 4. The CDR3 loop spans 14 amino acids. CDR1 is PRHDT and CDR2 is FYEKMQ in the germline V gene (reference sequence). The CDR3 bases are TGTGCCAGCAGCCAGGGACTAGATAAAAACATTCAGTACTTC. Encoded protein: CASSQGLDKNIQYF.

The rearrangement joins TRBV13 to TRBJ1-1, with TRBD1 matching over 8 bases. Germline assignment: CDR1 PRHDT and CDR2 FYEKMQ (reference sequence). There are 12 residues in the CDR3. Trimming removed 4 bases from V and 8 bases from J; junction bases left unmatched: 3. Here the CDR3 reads CASSSNRGEAFF. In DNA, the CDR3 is TGTGCCAGCAGCTCAAACAGGGGGGAAGCTTTCTTT.